The TCR beta chain under discussion was sequenced for a study of regulatory T cells in long-lasting Graves disease. About the research overall: Graves' patients diagnosed newly had used antithyroid drugs under 3 months.

The sample holds many counts of this clonotype. The TCR beta library used iRepertoire HTBI primers with Arm-PCR amplification of CDR3. TCRdb re-derived calls from the multiplex PCR reads in MiXCR, one entry per CDR3 protein. The data contain about 240,000 distinct CDR3 sequences, around 20% of them seen just once; the ten biggest clones take up about 14%. Time point defined: newly diagnosed GD, antithyroid drugs for less than 3 months. RNA extracted from PBMCs served as the sequencing template. The specimen was peripheral blood mononuclear cells (PBMCs), collected at new diagnosis, from a patient treated with antithyroid drugs. This TCR was sampled from a female donor with Graves disease.

CDR3 sequence (DNA): TGTGCCAGCAGTGAAAGGCAGGGAGGAAATCAGCCCCAGCATTTT. Translating gives CASSERQGGNQPQHF. This chain links TRBV6-1 with TRBJ1-5, with D perhaps matching TRBD1 (5 bases). Germline V gene data show CDR1 as MNHNS and CDR2 as SASEGT. Trimming took 2 bases from V and 4 from J, leaving 12 bases between them. CDR3 length: 15 residues.